The clone carrying this TCR beta chain turned up a few times. TCRdb ran MiXCR on the RT-PCR reads and lists one entry per CDR3 protein. The sample yields more than 550,000 distinct CDR3 sequences, approximately 15% seen once. Germline loops: CDR1 MNHEY, CDR2 SVGAGI. The ends were cut back, 0 bases at V and 3 bases at J, with 14 bases in the middle. This CDR3 is 16 amino acids long. The chain recombines TRBV6-5 with TRBJ1-2; D unresolved. This TCR derives from a female donor in good health, serving as a healthy control. Sequenced material: memory CD4+ T cells from blood. The CDR3 coding sequence is TGTGCCAGCAGTTACTCCGCGCAACTGGGATACTATGGCTACACCTTC. Translated: CASSYSAQLGYYGYTF.